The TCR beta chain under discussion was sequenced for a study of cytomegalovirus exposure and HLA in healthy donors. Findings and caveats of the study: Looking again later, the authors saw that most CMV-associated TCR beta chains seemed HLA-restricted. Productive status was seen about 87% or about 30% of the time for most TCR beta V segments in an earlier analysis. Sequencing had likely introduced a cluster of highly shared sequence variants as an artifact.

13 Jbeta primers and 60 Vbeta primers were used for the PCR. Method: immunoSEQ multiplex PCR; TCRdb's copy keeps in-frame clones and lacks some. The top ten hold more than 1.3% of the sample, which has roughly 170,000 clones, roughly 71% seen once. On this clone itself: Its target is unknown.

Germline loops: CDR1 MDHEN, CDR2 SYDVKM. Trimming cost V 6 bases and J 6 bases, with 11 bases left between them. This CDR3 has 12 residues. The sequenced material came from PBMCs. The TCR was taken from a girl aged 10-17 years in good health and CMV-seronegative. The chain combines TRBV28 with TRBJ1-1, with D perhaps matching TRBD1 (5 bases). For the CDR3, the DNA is TGTGCCAGCAGCTCCAGGGATCCTGAAGCTTTCTTT. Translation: CASSSRDPEAFF.